This note documents a single T cell receptor beta chain sequence. These data are taken from a study of OX40 agonist ivuxolimab in advanced cancers. Germline V gene lookup returns CDR1 SGHAT and CDR2 FQNNGV. The CDR3 is 15 amino acids. V gave up 6 bases and J gave up 4 bases, with 16 bases separating them. Assay used: immunoSEQ multiplex PCR; TCRdb lists only in-frame clones, some missing. The data contain 22,000 or so clones, over 65% of them singletons. This receptor was obtained from an adult with an advanced solid tumor such as melanoma, head and neck, liver or kidney cancer. This chain joins TRBV11-2 and TRBJ1-3; no reliable D call. The sequences come from CD4+ or CD8+ T cells sorted from blood, collected in a trial of the OX40 agonist ivuxolimab. This chain's CDR3 is CASSLGPFAGNTIYF. The CDR3 region has the DNA TGTGCCAGCAGTCTAGGTCCCTTTGCCGGAAACACCATATATTTT.